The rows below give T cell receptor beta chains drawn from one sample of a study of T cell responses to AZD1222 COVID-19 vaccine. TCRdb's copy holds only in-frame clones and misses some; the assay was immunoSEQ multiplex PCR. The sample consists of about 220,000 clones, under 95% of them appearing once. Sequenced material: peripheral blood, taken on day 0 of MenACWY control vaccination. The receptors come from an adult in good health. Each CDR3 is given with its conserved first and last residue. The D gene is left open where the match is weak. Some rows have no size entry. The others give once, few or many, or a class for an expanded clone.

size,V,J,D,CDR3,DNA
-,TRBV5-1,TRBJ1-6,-,CASSLVPGDSPLHF,TGCGCCAGCAGCTTGGTGCCAGGGGATTCACCCCTCCACTTT
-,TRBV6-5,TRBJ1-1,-,CASANHKEVAEAFF,TGTGCCAGCGCAAACCATAAAGAGGTGGCTGAAGCTTTCTTT
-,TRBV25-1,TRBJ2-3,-,CASSVRGRIDTQYF,TGTGCCAGCAGTGTGCGGGGACGGATAGATACGCAGTATTTT
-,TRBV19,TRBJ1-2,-,CASSIVAAPYGYTF,TGTGCCAGTAGTATTGTGGCAGCTCCCTATGGCTACACCTTC
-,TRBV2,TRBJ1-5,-,CASSERYQPQHF,TGTGCCAGCAGCGAGCGTTATCAGCCCCAGCATTTT
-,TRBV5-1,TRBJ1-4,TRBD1,CASSFTPLSGDRFNEKLFF,TGCGCCAGCAGCTTTACTCCTTTATCCGGGGACAGGTTTAATGAAAAACTGTTTTTT
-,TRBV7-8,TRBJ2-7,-,CASSLTGTSYEQYF,TGTGCCAGCAGCTTAACAGGGACGTCCTACGAGCAGTACTTC
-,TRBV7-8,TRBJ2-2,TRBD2,CASSTRRAGEHGAGELFF,TGTGCCAGCAGCACCCGGAGAGCGGGGGAACATGGGGCCGGGGAGCTGTTTTTT
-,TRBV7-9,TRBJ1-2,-,CASSFQGMDGYTF,TGTGCCAGCAGCTTTCAGGGAATGGATGGCTACACCTTC
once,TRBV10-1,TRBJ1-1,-,CASSVEGVNGNTEAFF,TGCGCCAGCAGTGTAGAAGGGGTCAACGGGAACACTGAAGCTTTCTTT
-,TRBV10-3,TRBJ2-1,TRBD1,CAIGPDRAPYNEQFF,TGTGCCATCGGACCAGACAGGGCGCCCTACAATGAGCAGTTCTTC
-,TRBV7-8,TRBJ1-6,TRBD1,CASRGTEGLPLHF,TGTGCCAGCAGAGGGACAGAGGGTCTGCCCCTCCACTTT
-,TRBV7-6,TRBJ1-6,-,CASSQRDGNNSPLHF,TGTGCCAGCAGCCAAAGGGACGGAAATAATTCACCCCTCCACTTT
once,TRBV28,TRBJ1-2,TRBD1,CASSHGTGGVNGYTF,TGTGCCAGCAGTCACGGGACAGGGGGCGTCAATGGCTACACCTTC
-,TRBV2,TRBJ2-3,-,CASSEGRVVSDTQYF,TGTGCCAGCAGTGAGGGCAGGGTCGTTTCAGATACGCAGTATTTT
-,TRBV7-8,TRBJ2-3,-,CASSRNVGSTDTQYF,TGTGCCAGCAGCCGGAACGTAGGTAGCACAGATACGCAGTATTTT
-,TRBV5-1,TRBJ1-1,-,CASSFLTGTEAFF,TGCGCCAGCAGCTTTTTGACGGGGACTGAAGCTTTCTTT
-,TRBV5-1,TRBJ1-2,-,CASSGTDPYGYTF,TGCGCCAGCAGCGGAACCGATCCCTATGGCTACACCTTC
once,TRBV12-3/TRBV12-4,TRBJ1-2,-,CASTRGGGYTF,TGTGCCAGCACAAGGGGAGGGGGCTACACCTTC
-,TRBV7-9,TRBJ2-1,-,CASSSAENYNEQFF,TGTGCCAGCAGCTCCGCCGAAAACTACAATGAGCAGTTCTTC
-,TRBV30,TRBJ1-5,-,CAWSSGAASGGNQPQHF,TGTGCCTGGAGTTCGGGGGCCGCCTCGGGGGGCAATCAGCCCCAGCATTTT
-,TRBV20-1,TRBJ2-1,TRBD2,CSLKRGHEQFF,TGCAGTCTAAAGCGGGGCCATGAGCAGTTCTTC
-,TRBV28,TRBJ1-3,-,CASNTAGNTIYF,TGTGCCAGCAACACGGCGGGGAACACCATATATTTT
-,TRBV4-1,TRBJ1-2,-,CASSQGEVYGYTF,TGCGCCAGCAGCCAGGGGGAAGTCTATGGCTACACCTTC
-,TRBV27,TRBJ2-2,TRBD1,CASSRTGTANTGELFF,TGTGCCAGCAGTCGAACCGGGACAGCGAACACCGGGGAGCTGTTTTTT
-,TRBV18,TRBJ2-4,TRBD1,CASSRTGDPKNIQYF,TGTGCCAGCTCTAGGACAGGGGACCCCAAAAACATTCAGTACTTC
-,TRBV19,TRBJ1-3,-,CASSLRGWSGNTIYF,TGTGCCAGTAGTCTCCGCGGTTGGTCTGGAAACACCATATATTTT
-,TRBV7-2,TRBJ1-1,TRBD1,CASSLGQGGNTEAFF,TGTGCCAGCAGCTTAGGGCAGGGGGGGAACACTGAAGCTTTCTTT
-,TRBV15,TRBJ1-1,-,CATSRGQGIVNTEAFF,TGTGCCACCAGCAGAGGGCAGGGGATAGTGAACACTGAAGCTTTCTTT
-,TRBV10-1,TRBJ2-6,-,CASSEEGPGANVLTF,TGCGCCAGCAGTGAAGAAGGGCCAGGGGCCAACGTCCTGACTTTC
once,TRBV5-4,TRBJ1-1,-,CASSLGEGTEAFF,TGTGCCAGCAGCTTGGGGGAGGGAACTGAAGCTTTCTTT
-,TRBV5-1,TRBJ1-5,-,CASSWQGNEPQHF,TGCGCCAGCAGCTGGCAGGGAAATGAGCCCCAGCATTTT
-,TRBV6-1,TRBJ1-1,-,CASSETGRAGTEAFF,TGTGCCAGCAGTGAAACCGGAAGGGCGGGCACTGAAGCTTTCTTT
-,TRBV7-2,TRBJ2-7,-,CASSPMAYEQYF,TGTGCCAGCAGCCCCATGGCCTACGAGCAGTACTTC
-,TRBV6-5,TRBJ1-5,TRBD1,CASSYYGQGSKQPQHF,TGTGCCAGCAGTTACTATGGACAGGGGAGTAAGCAGCCCCAGCATTTT
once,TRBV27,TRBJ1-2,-,CASSSGGAPFYGYTF,TGTGCCAGCAGTTCCGGGGGGGCCCCCTTCTATGGCTACACCTTC
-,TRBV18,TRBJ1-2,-,CASSPPNSNYGYTF,TGTGCCAGCTCACCACCGAACAGTAACTATGGCTACACCTTC
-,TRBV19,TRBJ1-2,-,CASSIVRGSNYGYTF,TGTGCCAGTAGTATAGTCCGGGGTTCTAACTATGGCTACACCTTC
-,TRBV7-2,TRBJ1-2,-,CASSLDINYGYTF,TGTGCCAGCAGCCTGGACATCAACTATGGCTACACCTTC
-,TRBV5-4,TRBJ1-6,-,CASSVDYGGNSPLHF,TGTGCCAGCAGCGTGGACTATGGGGGTAATTCACCCCTCCACTTT